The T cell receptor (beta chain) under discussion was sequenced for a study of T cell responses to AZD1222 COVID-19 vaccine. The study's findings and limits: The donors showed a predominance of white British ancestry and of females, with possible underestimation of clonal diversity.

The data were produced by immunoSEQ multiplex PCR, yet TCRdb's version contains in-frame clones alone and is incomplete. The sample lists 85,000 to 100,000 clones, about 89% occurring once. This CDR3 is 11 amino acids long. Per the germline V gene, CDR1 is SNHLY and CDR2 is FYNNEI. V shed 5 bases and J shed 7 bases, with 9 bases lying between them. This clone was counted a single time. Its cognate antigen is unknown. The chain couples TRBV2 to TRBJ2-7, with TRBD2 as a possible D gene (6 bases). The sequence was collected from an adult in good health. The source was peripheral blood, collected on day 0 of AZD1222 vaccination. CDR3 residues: CASSIGLEQYF. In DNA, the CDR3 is TGTGCCAGCAGTATAGGACTAGAGCAGTACTTC.